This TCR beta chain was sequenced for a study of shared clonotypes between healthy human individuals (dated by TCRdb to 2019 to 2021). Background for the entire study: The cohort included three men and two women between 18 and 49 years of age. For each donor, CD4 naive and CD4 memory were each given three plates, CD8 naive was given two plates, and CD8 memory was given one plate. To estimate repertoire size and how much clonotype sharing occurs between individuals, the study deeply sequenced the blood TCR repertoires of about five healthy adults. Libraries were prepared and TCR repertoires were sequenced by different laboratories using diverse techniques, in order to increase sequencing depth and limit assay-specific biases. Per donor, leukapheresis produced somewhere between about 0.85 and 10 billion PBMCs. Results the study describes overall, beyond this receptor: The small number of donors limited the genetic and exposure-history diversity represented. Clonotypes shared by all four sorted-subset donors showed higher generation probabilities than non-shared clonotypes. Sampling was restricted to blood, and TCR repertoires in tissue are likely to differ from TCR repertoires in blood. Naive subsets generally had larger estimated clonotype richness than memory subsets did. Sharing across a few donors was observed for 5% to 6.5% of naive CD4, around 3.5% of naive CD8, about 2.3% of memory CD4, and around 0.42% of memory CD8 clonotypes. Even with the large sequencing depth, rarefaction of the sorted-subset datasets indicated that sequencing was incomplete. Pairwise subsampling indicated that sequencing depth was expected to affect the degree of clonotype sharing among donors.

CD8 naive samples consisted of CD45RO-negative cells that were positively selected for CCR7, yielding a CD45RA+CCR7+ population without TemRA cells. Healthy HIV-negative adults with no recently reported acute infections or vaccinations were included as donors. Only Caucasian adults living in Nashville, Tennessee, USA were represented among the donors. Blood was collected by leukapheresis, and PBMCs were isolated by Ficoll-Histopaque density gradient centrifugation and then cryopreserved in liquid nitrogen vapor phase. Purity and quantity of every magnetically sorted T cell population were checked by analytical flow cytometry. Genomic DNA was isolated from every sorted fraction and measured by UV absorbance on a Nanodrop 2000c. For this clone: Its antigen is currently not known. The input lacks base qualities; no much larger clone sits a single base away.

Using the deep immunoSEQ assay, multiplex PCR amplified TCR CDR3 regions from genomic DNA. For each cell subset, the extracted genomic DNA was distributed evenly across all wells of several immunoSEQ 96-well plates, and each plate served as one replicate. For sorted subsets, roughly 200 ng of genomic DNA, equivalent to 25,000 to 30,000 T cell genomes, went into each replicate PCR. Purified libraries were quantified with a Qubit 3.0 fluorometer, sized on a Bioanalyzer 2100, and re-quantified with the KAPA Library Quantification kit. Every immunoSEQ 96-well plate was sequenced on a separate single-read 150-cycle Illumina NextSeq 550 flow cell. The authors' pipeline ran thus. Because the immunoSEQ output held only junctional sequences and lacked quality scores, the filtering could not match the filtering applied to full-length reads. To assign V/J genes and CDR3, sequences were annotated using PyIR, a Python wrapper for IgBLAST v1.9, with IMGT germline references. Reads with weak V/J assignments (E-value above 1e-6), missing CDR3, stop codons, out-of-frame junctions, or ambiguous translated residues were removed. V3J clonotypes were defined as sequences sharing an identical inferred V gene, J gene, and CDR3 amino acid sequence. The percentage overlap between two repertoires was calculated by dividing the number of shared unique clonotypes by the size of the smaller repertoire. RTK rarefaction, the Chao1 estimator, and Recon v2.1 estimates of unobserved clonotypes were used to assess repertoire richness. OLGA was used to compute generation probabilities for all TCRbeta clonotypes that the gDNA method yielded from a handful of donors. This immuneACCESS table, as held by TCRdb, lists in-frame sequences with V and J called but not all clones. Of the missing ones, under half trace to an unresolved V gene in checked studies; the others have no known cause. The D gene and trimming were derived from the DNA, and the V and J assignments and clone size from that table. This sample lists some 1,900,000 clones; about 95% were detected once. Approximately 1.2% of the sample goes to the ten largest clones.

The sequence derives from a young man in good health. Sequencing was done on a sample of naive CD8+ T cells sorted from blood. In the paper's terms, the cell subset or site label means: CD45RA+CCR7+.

The CDR3 has the sequence CAWSGPVVLDEQFF. The DNA is as follows: TGTGCCTGGAGTGGACCCGTGGTTCTCGATGAGCAGTTCTTC. In this chain, TRBV30 is recombined with TRBJ2-1; the D segment cannot be called with confidence. CDR1 and CDR2 were assigned from the germline V gene (reference sequence) as GTSNPN and SVGIG. Trimming takes 1 base from V and 8 bases from J, and the germline ends sit 15 bases apart. Spanning cysteine to phenylalanine, the CDR3 consists of 14 amino acids. Only CDR3 DNA is held: 42 bases, read in frame from base 1.